The 29 T cell receptor beta chains reported below all come from one sample, sequenced in a study of blood T cell repertoires in COVID-19. Sequencing used immunoSEQ multiplex PCR; TCRdb keeps in-frame clones, though not all of them. The table has about 160,000 clones, roughly 90% seen once. Material for sequencing was peripheral blood. The source is a woman aged 65 to 85 with acute or convalescent COVID-19.

The chain joins TRBV5-4 to TRBJ2-3; 8 bases match TRBD2. After removal of 2 bases from V and 6 bases from J, the junction contained 5 bases not matched to a gene. The CDR3 spans 14 residues. The germline CDR1 and CDR2 sequences are SGHNT and YYREEE (reference sequence). The CDR3 nucleotides read TGTGCCAGCAGCTTCAGCGGGGGAAGGGATACGCAGTATTTT. It is translated as CASSFSGGRDTQYF.

This chain joins TRBV12-3 or TRBV12-4 and TRBJ2-7, with D possibly matching TRBD1 (6 bases). The V and J ends lost 4 bases and 6 bases respectively, with 13 bases between them. The length of the CDR3 is 13 residues. The CDR3 spells CASSYRDGSEQYF. The CDR3 coding sequence is TGTGCCAGCAGTTACAGGGATGGTTCCGAGCAGTACTTC.

The chain uses TRBV5-6 and TRBJ2-5; no clear D. The germline CDR1 and CDR2 sequences are SGHDT and YYEEEE. The CDR3 consists of 11 residues. V lost 4 bases, J lost 3 bases, and 4 bases lay in between. CDR3 loop: CASSTEETQYF. CDR3 bases: TGTGCCAGCAGCACTGAAGAGACCCAGTACTTC. Filled out from reference TRBV5-6 and TRBJ2-5, the complete variable domain reads DAGVTQSPTHLIKTRGQQVTLRCSPKSGHDTVSWYQQALGQGPQFIFQYYEEEERQRGNFPDRFSGHQFPNYSSELNVNALLLGDSALYLCASSTEETQYFGPGTRLLVL.

This chain links TRBV27 with TRBJ1-2; 7 bases agree with TRBD1. The CDR3 totals 16 residues. Losses at the gene ends were 5 bases for V and 2 bases for J; bases not matched to a gene: 11. The germline gives CDR1 MNHEY, CDR2 SMNVEV (reference sequence). The CDR3 protein is CASSTGQERLNYGYTF. For the CDR3, the DNA is TGTGCCAGCAGTACCGGACAGGAAAGATTAAACTATGGCTACACCTTC.

The V gene is TRBV6-2 or TRBV6-3, the J gene TRBJ1-6; tentatively, D is TRBD1 (6 bases). The CDR3 runs 14 residues. Germline CDR1 reads MNHEY; CDR2 reads SVGEGT. The V gene lost 2 bases and the J gene lost 9 bases, with 11 bases spanning the gap. CDR3 protein: CASSYLQGGSPLHF. The DNA for the CDR3 is TGTGCCAGCAGTTACCTACAGGGCGGTTCACCCCTCCACTTT.

The rearrangement joins TRBV28 to TRBJ1-4; TRBD1 might be the D (6 bases). Germline assignment: CDR1 MDHEN and CDR2 SYDVKM. The ends were cut back, 4 bases at V and 6 bases at J, with 15 bases in the middle. This CDR3 is built from 15 residues. The CDR3 DNA reads as TGTGCCAGCAGTTCCCCACAGGGAAGGGATGAAAAACTGTTTTTT. It yields the protein CASSSPQGRDEKLFF.

This chain links TRBV4-3 with TRBJ2-3; TRBD2 is a possible D gene (5 bases). Per the germline V gene, CDR1 is LGHNA and CDR2 is YSLEER. V was pared by 1 base and J by 5 bases, with 13 bases between. The CDR3 length is 15 residues. CDR3 residues: CASSQGSTGIDTQYF. The CDR3 region has the DNA TGCGCCAGCAGCCAAGGGTCTACGGGAATAGATACGCAGTATTTT.

CDR3: CASSRTSGSSYNEQFF. The CDR3 bases are TGCGCCAGCAGCCGGACTAGCGGGAGCTCCTACAATGAGCAGTTCTTC. The rearrangement links TRBV5-1 to TRBJ2-1, with TRBD2 matching 13 bases. CDR1 SGHRS and CDR2 YFSETQ come from the germline V gene. The CDR3 sequence is 16 residues long. With 4 bases clipped from V and 0 bases from J, the junction kept 1 base outside the gene matches.

The V gene is TRBV7-2, the J gene TRBJ1-4; D possibly corresponds to TRBD1 (5 bases). Trimming left V 7 bases short and J 8 bases short, with 17 bases between. This CDR3 comprises 14 residues. Looked up from germline, CDR1 is SGHTA and CDR2 is FQGNSA. CDR3 sequence reads: CASTLQGVGEKLFF. CDR3 nucleotide sequence: TGTGCCAGCACATTGCAAGGGGTTGGGGAAAAACTGTTTTTT.

CDR3 sequence reads: CASSSHERASTDTQYF. In DNA form, the CDR3 reads TGCGCCAGCAGCTCCCACGAGAGAGCTAGCACAGATACGCAGTATTTT. The chain is built from TRBV5-1 and TRBJ2-3, with unresolved D. The V end was cut by 3 bases, the J end by 0 bases, with 14 bases between. The CDR3 contains 16 residues. In germline, CDR1 is SGHRS, CDR2 YFSETQ.

The CDR3 here is CASSRQGATNEKLFF. CDR3 sequence (DNA): TGTGCCAGCTCTCGACAGGGGGCAACTAATGAAAAACTGTTTTTT. This chain connects TRBV18 to TRBJ1-4, with 9 positions matching TRBD1. CDR1 and CDR2 (germline): KGHSH, LQKENI. This CDR3 has 15 amino acids. V was clipped by 6 bases and J by 0 bases; unmatched bases: 2.

The rearrangement joins TRBV7-9 to TRBJ2-3; the D gene is possibly TRBD2 (5 bases). V was cut by 1 base and J by 0 bases, with 5 bases left in between. The CDR3 is 14 residues long. CDR1 is SEHNR and CDR2 is FQNEAQ in the germline V gene (reference sequence). The CDR3 coding sequence is TGTGCCAGCAGCTTAGGGACTAGCACAGATACGCAGTATTTT. This gives the protein CASSLGTSTDTQYF. Full variable domain (outside the CDR3, taken from reference TRBV7-9 and TRBJ2-3): DTGVSQNPRHKITKRGQNVTFRCDPISEHNRLYWYRQTLGQGPEFLTYFQNEAQLEKSRLLSDRFSAERPKGSFSTLEIQRTEQGDSAMYLCASSLGTSTDTQYFGPGTRLTVL.

The J gene is TRBJ2-1, the V gene TRBV10-2; 8 nucleotides agree with TRBD2. The CDR3 spans 22 residues. The ends lost 0 bases at V and 1 base at J; junction bases unmatched: 20. The V gene's germline CDR1 is WSHSY and CDR2 SAAADI. As DNA, the CDR3 is TGCGCCAGCAGTGAGTCCGAGCGTGTGCGGGGGGCGCCGGGGGGATCCTACAATGAGCAGTTCTTC. This gives the protein CASSESERVRGAPGGSYNEQFF.

V usage is TRBV3-1 (or the pseudogene TRBV3-2) and J usage is TRBJ2-1, with TRBD2 identical over 10 bases. This CDR3 is 16 amino acids long. Germline loops: CDR1 LGHDT, CDR2 YNNKEL (reference sequence). V lost 5 bases, J lost 3 bases, and 7 bases stayed unmatched. As DNA, the CDR3 is TGTGCCAGCAGCGCCATTACTAGCGGGATCTACAATGAGCAGTTCTTC. This sequence encodes CASSAITSGIYNEQFF.

V gene TRBV5-1 combines with J gene TRBJ2-7; 7 bases are shared with TRBD1. This CDR3 is 14 amino acids long. CDR1 is SGHRS, CDR2 YFSETQ, per germline. The junction had 3 bases not matched to a gene; V was cut back by 3 bases and J by 0 bases. CDR3 nucleotides: TGCGCCAGCAGCTCAACAGGGGACTCCTACGAGCAGTACTTC. Translation: CASSSTGDSYEQYF.

V and J are TRBV6-5 and TRBJ2-7; possible D gene TRBD2, 6 bases. V gave up 2 bases and J gave up 2 bases, with 16 bases separating them. The CDR3 loop spans 16 amino acids. CDR1 and CDR2 from the germline V gene are MNHEY and SVGAGI. CDR3 protein: CASSYDSTRGPYEQYF. The CDR3 DNA follows: TGTGCCAGCAGTTACGATTCGACGCGGGGCCCCTACGAGCAGTACTTC.

The gene calls are TRBV7-3 and TRBJ2-7; possible D gene TRBD2, 6 bases. The V and J ends lost 5 bases and 1 base respectively, with 15 bases between them. The CDR3 contains 15 residues. The V gene's germline CDR1 is SGHTA and CDR2 FQGTGA. CDR3 DNA: TGTGCCAGCAGCCGCGACGGGAGTGGTTCCTACGAGCAGTACTTC. Its protein product is CASSRDGSGSYEQYF.

Notes on this clone: This specimen includes other DNA sequences encoding the same CDR3. CDR3 DNA sequence: TGTGCCAGCAGCCAGGGACAGATAAATTCACCCCTCCACTTT. Protein product: CASSQGQINSPLHF. V gene TRBV3-1 (or the pseudogene TRBV3-2) combines with J gene TRBJ1-6; 7 bases are shared with TRBD1. Germline-derived CDR1 and CDR2 are LGHDT and YNNKEL (reference sequence). This CDR3 region has 14 residues. Trimming cost V 3 bases and J 7 bases; bases outside gene matches: 3.

This clone was found a few times. This chain uses TRBV30 with TRBJ2-1, with D uncertain. V was shortened by 0 bases and J by 5 bases, with 5 bases between the two germline ends. The CDR3 sequence is 12 residues long. Germline CDR1 GTSNPN, CDR2 SVGIG (reference sequence). The CDR3 DNA sequence: TGTGCCTGGAGTGTAAGCCACAATGAGCAGTTCTTC. As protein: CAWSVSHNEQFF.

This clone was picked up many times. The V call is TRBV18, the J call TRBJ1-4, with no clear D. This CDR3 has 13 residues. Germline V gives CDR1 KGHSH, CDR2 LQKENI. V was cut by 4 bases and J by 8 bases, with 11 bases left in between. CDR3 loop: CASSRETGEKLFF. The CDR3 DNA reads TGTGCCAGCTCACGCGAGACCGGGGAAAAACTGTTTTTT.

The rearrangement joins TRBV2 to TRBJ1-1; D is uncertain. Germline V CDR1 and CDR2: SNHLY, FYNNEI. The CDR3 has 15 residues. Trimming took 6 bases from V and 1 from J, leaving 15 bases between them. The chain's CDR3 is CASRPILLGNTEAFF. CDR3 nucleotides: TGTGCCAGCAGACCCATCCTACTAGGGAACACTGAAGCTTTCTTT.

The V and J genes are TRBV4-3 and TRBJ1-5; 7 bases align to TRBD1. This CDR3 is 17 amino acids long. V was clipped by 4 bases and J by 3 bases; unmatched bases: 12. Germline V lookup: CDR1 LGHNA, CDR2 YSLEER. The CDR3 reads CASSPSTYTGVNQPQHF. The CDR3 coding sequence is TGCGCCAGCAGCCCCAGCACATATACAGGGGTCAATCAGCCCCAGCATTTT.

The chain recombines TRBV19 with TRBJ1-1, with D possibly TRBD1 on 6 matching bases. Per germline, CDR1 LNHDA and CDR2 SQIVND (reference sequence). The CDR3 has 11 residues. V was pared by 7 bases and J by 9 bases, with 12 bases between. The DNA of the CDR3 is TGTGCCAGTATATACAGGGAGAAAGCTTTCTTT. Residues: CASIYREKAFF.

The CDR3 nucleotides read TGTGCCAGCAGCCAAGGGGGCCGGGACAGCATCCATACTTGGTGGGTTAACACCATATATTTT. It specifies CASSQGGRDSIHTWWVNTIYF. The rearrangement links TRBV4-2 to TRBJ1-3; TRBD1 matches 7 bases. There are 21 residues in the CDR3. Germline V gene lookup returns CDR1 LGHNA and CDR2 YNFKEQ. Germline trimming cut 1 base from V and 7 bases from J; bases unmatched to any gene: 25.

V gene TRBV13 combines with J gene TRBJ1-6; D is unresolved. V lost 5 bases and J 7 bases, leaving 12 bases between the germline ends. Germline CDR1 reads PRHDT; CDR2 reads FYEKMQ (reference sequence). The CDR3 extends over 14 amino acids. The DNA for the CDR3 is TGTGCCAGCAGCCCCGGGGAGAGGAATTCACCCCTCCACTTT. As protein: CASSPGERNSPLHF. Based on the CDR3 plus reference TRBV13 and TRBJ1-6, the full variable domain is AAGVIQSPRHLIKEKRETATLKCYPIPRHDTVYWYQQGPGQDPQFLISFYEKMQSDKGSIPDRFSAQQFSDYHSELNMSSLELGDSALYFCASSPGERNSPLHFGNGTRLTVT.

The chain employs TRBV6-1 and TRBJ1-4; TRBD1 is a possible D gene (5 bases). V shed 2 bases and J shed 3 bases, with 13 bases lying between them. The CDR3 length is 16 residues. CDR1 MNHNS and CDR2 SASEGT come from the germline V gene. CDR3 nucleotide sequence: TGTGCCAGCAGTGAAAGGGCTCGGGGGTCTAATGAAAAACTGTTTTTT. Amino acid sequence: CASSERARGSNEKLFF.

The V call is TRBV6-5, the J call TRBJ1-3; D might be TRBD1 (5 bases). CDR1 MNHEY and CDR2 SVGAGI come from the germline V gene. Trimming stripped 2 bases from V and 0 bases from J, with 8 bases between. This CDR3 contains 15 residues. The CDR3 sequence is CASSYRTSSGNTIYF. The CDR3 DNA is TGTGCCAGCAGTTACAGGACAAGCTCTGGAAACACCATATATTTT.

The chain carries TRBV18 and TRBJ2-7, with 7 bases that match TRBD2. The ends lost 3 bases at V and 3 bases at J; junction bases unmatched: 8. CDR3 length: 15 amino acids. The germline gives CDR1 KGHSH, CDR2 LQKENI. This chain's CDR3 is CASSPSGRAGYEQYF. In nucleotides, the CDR3 is TGTGCCAGCTCACCGAGTGGGAGGGCCGGCTACGAGCAGTACTTC. Full variable domain (remainder filled in from reference TRBV18 and TRBJ2-7): NAGVMQNPRHLVRRRGQEARLRCSPMKGHSHVYWYRQLPEEGLKFMVYLQKENIIDESGMPKERFSAEFPKEGPSILRIQQVVRGDSAAYFCASSPSGRAGYEQYFGPGTRLTVT.

The DNA for the CDR3 is TGTGCCAGCAGTTTCCGAGGGACCCAGTACTTC. Translation gives CASSFRGTQYF. V is TRBV28 and J is TRBJ2-5; D not resolved. V was pared by 3 bases and J by 7 bases, with 6 bases between. The length of the CDR3 is 11 residues. Germline-derived CDR1 and CDR2 are MDHEN and SYDVKM.